This record concerns one T cell receptor beta chain sequence. Germline values: CDR1 SGHNT, CDR2 YENEEA. CDR3 length: 15 residues. V was clipped by 2 bases and J by 6 bases, with 16 bases between them. This entry is derived from a study of OX40 agonist ivuxolimab in advanced cancers. Study background: There were three patients with partial responses, one having hepatocellular carcinoma and two cutaneous melanoma.

Profiling relied on immunoSEQ multiplex PCR, and the TCRdb table lists in-frame clones only, not all of them. The top ten hold under 3.5% of the sample, which has 65,000 to 70,000 clones, roughly 87% seen once. Anyone with autoimmune disease history or systemic immunosuppression was excluded. The sequencing here drew on CD4+ or CD8+ T cells sorted from blood, taken in a trial of the OX40 agonist ivuxolimab. The J gene is TRBJ1-1, the V gene TRBV11-3, with TRBD1 as a possible D gene (5 bases). The clonotype originates from an adult with an advanced solid tumor such as melanoma, head and neck, liver or kidney cancer. CDR3 in amino acids: CASSLLRGLRSEAFF. The CDR3 DNA reads as TGTGCCAGCAGCTTATTGAGGGGTCTCAGATCTGAAGCTTTCTTT. Filled out from reference TRBV11-3 and TRBJ1-1, the complete variable domain reads EAGVVQSPRYKIIEKKQPVAFWCNPISGHNTLYWYLQNLGQGPELLIRYENEEAVDDSQLPKDRFSAERLKGVDSTLKIQPAELGDSAVYLCASSLLRGLRSEAFFGQGTRLTVV.